These 20 T cell receptor beta chains share one sample of origin, sequenced in a study of blood T cell repertoires in COVID-19. The protocol was immunoSEQ multiplex PCR, while the TCRdb copy is restricted to in-frame clones and leaves out a portion. The table has roughly 130,000 clones, roughly 85% seen once. The sequenced sample consisted of peripheral blood. These receptors all stem from a man in his forties with acute or convalescent COVID-19.

V usage is TRBV11-2 and J usage is TRBJ1-1, with 9 bases fitting TRBD1. Germline assignment: CDR1 SGHAT and CDR2 FQNNGV. V was pared by 5 bases and J by 12 bases, with 7 bases of the junction left unmatched. The CDR3 spans 12 residues. The CDR3 here is CASSPAGQGTFF. The CDR3 region has the DNA TGTGCCAGCAGCCCGGCGGGACAGGGAACTTTCTTT.

The chain recombines TRBV24-1 with TRBJ2-2; D is unresolved. Per the germline V gene, CDR1 is KGHDR and CDR2 is SFDVKD. V dropped 5 bases and J dropped 5 bases, with 11 bases sitting between them. This CDR3 has 14 amino acids. The CDR3 region is CATSGYLETGELFF. In DNA, the CDR3 is TGTGCCACCAGTGGCTACCTGGAGACCGGGGAGCTGTTTTTT.

This chain uses TRBV30 with TRBJ1-4; D not resolved. Germline CDR1 GTSNPN, CDR2 SVGIG (reference sequence). The CDR3 has 15 residues. DNA of the CDR3: TGTGCGTCCCCGGGTGCGGGAACAACTAATGAAAAACTGTTTTTT. It encodes CASPGAGTTNEKLFF.

The chain uses TRBV7-9 and TRBJ1-6; 8 bases are shared with TRBD1. This CDR3 comprises 16 residues. Germline CDR1 SEHNR, CDR2 FQNEAQ (reference sequence). V lost 5 bases and J lost 5; bases outside the gene matches: 8. CDR3 region: CASSPDRDQDNSPLHF. DNA for the CDR3: TGTGCCAGCAGCCCGGACAGGGATCAGGATAATTCACCCCTCCACTTT.

The V call is TRBV5-8, the J call TRBJ2-2; the D is unclear. CDR3 size: 16 residues. V was cut by 2 bases and J by 7 bases, with 18 bases left in between. Germline CDR1 reads SGHTS; CDR2 reads YDEGEE. CDR3 bases: TGTGCCAGCAGCTTCGAACTCAGACAATCAGGCGGGGAGCTGTTTTTT. Its translation is CASSFELRQSGGELFF.

This sequence joins TRBV6-5 and TRBJ1-1; D gene ambiguous. CDR1 MNHEY and CDR2 SVGAGI come from the germline V gene. There are 13 residues in the CDR3. Trimming left V 2 bases short and J 5 bases short, with 9 bases between. In DNA, the CDR3 is TGTGCCAGCAGTTACGAGGGAGGAACTGAAGCTTTCTTT. This translates into CASSYEGGTEAFF.

Within the sample, this clone is medium-sized. The chain couples TRBV14 to TRBJ1-1, with TRBD1 identical over 8 bases. V gave up 2 bases and J gave up 2 bases; unmatched junction bases: 4. This CDR3 spans 15 amino acids. Germline V gene lookup returns CDR1 SGHDN and CDR2 FVKESK. The CDR3 coding sequence is TGTGCCAGCAGCCAACTAGGACAGGGAAACACTGAAGCTTTCTTT. Amino acid sequence: CASSQLGQGNTEAFF.

This clone was seen only once. This chain connects TRBV9 to TRBJ2-7; D not certain. This CDR3 contains 14 residues. The V end was cut by 2 bases, the J end by 0 bases, with 9 bases between. Germline loops: CDR1 SGDLS, CDR2 YYNGEE. CDR3: CASSVDTFSYEQYF. CDR3 coding DNA: TGTGCCAGCAGCGTCGACACCTTCTCCTACGAGCAGTACTTC.

V usage is TRBV2 and J usage is TRBJ1-4, with D perhaps matching TRBD1 (6 bases). This CDR3 is built from 15 residues. Germline CDR1 reads SNHLY; CDR2 reads FYNNEI. V was clipped by 5 bases and J by 4 bases, with 14 bases between them. The CDR3 nucleotides read TGTGCCAGCAGTCTTCGGCCCAGGGGTAATGAAAAACTGTTTTTT. It codes for CASSLRPRGNEKLFF.

This clone occurred many times. The V call is TRBV11-2, the J call TRBJ1-4; 11 bases align to TRBD1. CDR1 SGHAT and CDR2 FQNNGV come from the germline V gene. Losses at the gene ends were 5 bases for V and 0 bases for J; bases not matched to a gene: 5. The CDR3 sequence is 17 residues long. CDR3 DNA sequence: TGTGCCAGCAGCCGAGGGACAGGGGGTTCAACTAATGAAAAACTGTTTTTT. This translates into CASSRGTGGSTNEKLFF. Full variable domain (outside the CDR3, taken from reference TRBV11-2 and TRBJ1-4): EAGVAQSPRYKIIEKRQSVAFWCNPISGHATLYWYQQILGQGPKLLIQFQNNGVVDDSQLPKDRFSAERLKGVDSTLKIQPAKLEDSAVYLCASSRGTGGSTNEKLFFGSGTQLSVL.

The chain links TRBV30 to TRBJ1-1, with TRBD1 matching over 8 bases. The V gene end was trimmed by 2 bases and the J gene end by 3 bases; junction bases not matched to a gene: 2. The CDR3 loop spans 13 amino acids. The germline gives CDR1 GTSNPN, CDR2 SVGIG (reference sequence). CDR3 bases: TGTGCCTGGAGTCAGGGGGCGGACACTGAAGCTTTCTTT. This sequence encodes CAWSQGADTEAFF.

This chain links TRBV7-2 with TRBJ1-5; D not certain. CDR1 and CDR2 (germline): SGHTA, FQGNSA. The CDR3 runs 12 residues. V was clipped by 5 bases and J by 4 bases, with 6 bases between them. The CDR3 DNA reads as TGTGCCAGCAGCCTCCTGAATCAGCCCCAGCATTTT. It codes for CASSLLNQPQHF. The full variable domain, rest sourced from reference TRBV7-2 and TRBJ1-5, is GAGVSQSPSNKVTEKGKDVELRCDPISGHTALYWYRQSLGQGLEFLIYFQGNSAPDKSGLPSDRFSAERTGGSVSTLTIQRTQQEDSAVYLCASSLLNQPQHFGDGTRLSIL.

This chain connects TRBV6-2 or TRBV6-3 to TRBJ1-3; D call uncertain. Per the germline V gene, CDR1 is MNHEY and CDR2 is SVGEGT. The CDR3 is made up of 14 amino acids. V shed 5 bases and J shed 7 bases, with 15 bases lying between them. The CDR3 coding sequence is TGTGCCAGCAGTCCGACGGGCTCGGGGAACACCATATATTTT. The encoded protein is CASSPTGSGNTIYF.

This rearrangement joins TRBV19 to TRBJ1-5; 7 nucleotides match TRBD1. This CDR3 region has 15 residues. J was trimmed by 2 bases and V by 4 bases; bases with no gene match: 5. Germline lookup yields CDR1 LNHDA and CDR2 SQIVND (reference sequence). Written as DNA, the CDR3 is TGTGCCAGTAGTACAAGACAGGGAGGCAATCAGCCCCAGCATTTT. Its protein product is CASSTRQGGNQPQHF.

The rearrangement links TRBV5-1 to TRBJ2-1; 11 bases align to TRBD2. The V gene end was trimmed by 0 bases and the J gene end by 4 bases; junction bases not matched to a gene: 0. CDR3 length: 15 amino acids. The germline CDR1 and CDR2 sequences are SGHRS and YFSETQ. CDR3 DNA sequence: TGCGCCAGCAGCTTGGGGACTAGCGGGTACAATGAGCAGTTCTTC. This codes for CASSLGTSGYNEQFF.

The V and J genes are TRBV18 and TRBJ1-1; D remains unclear. Germline V gives CDR1 KGHSH, CDR2 LQKENI. This CDR3 region has 13 residues. V dropped 2 bases and J dropped 1 base, with 5 bases sitting between them. This CDR3 is CASSPMRNTEAFF. The CDR3 nucleotides read TGTGCCAGCTCACCAATGCGGAACACTGAAGCTTTCTTT. Combining the CDR3 with reference TRBV18 and TRBJ1-1 gives the whole variable domain NAGVMQNPRHLVRRRGQEARLRCSPMKGHSHVYWYRQLPEEGLKFMVYLQKENIIDESGMPKERFSAEFPKEGPSILRIQQVVRGDSAAYFCASSPMRNTEAFFGQGTRLTVV.

This rearrangement joins TRBV6-2 or TRBV6-3 to TRBJ1-5, with a weak D call TRBD1 (5 bases). V lost 6 bases and J lost 3, with 9 bases in between. Germline assignment: CDR1 MNHEY and CDR2 SVGEGT. The CDR3 runs to 13 residues. The CDR3 region has the DNA TGTGCCAGCAGCAGACAGAACAATCAGCCCCAGCATTTT. It codes for CASSRQNNQPQHF.

The chain couples TRBV6-6 to TRBJ1-6, with unresolved D. The CDR3 has 14 amino acids. CDR1 and CDR2 from the germline V gene are MNHNY and SVGAGI (reference sequence). V lost 5 bases to trimming and J lost 7 bases, with 12 bases between them. The CDR3 is CASSHKELNSPLHF. The CDR3 DNA reads TGTGCCAGCAGTCATAAGGAACTAAATTCACCCCTCCACTTT.

The chain uses TRBV5-8 and TRBJ1-1; D is perhaps TRBD1 (6 bases). The CDR3 is made up of 13 amino acids. Germline assignment: CDR1 SGHTS and CDR2 YDEGEE. Trimming left V 3 bases short and J 5 bases short, with 11 bases between. The CDR3 DNA sequence: TGTGCCAGCAGCTCCCGCCAGGGGACTGAAGCTTTCTTT. It yields the protein CASSSRQGTEAFF.

The chain uses TRBV5-1 and TRBJ1-2; 9 nucleotides line up with TRBD1. V trimming: 4 bases; J trimming: 3 bases; junction bases outside the gene matches: 7. Germline CDR1 SGHRS, CDR2 YFSETQ. This CDR3 spans 15 amino acids. This chain's CDR3 is CASSPITGGYYGYTF. CDR3 coding DNA: TGCGCCAGCAGCCCTATCACAGGGGGCTACTATGGCTACACCTTC.